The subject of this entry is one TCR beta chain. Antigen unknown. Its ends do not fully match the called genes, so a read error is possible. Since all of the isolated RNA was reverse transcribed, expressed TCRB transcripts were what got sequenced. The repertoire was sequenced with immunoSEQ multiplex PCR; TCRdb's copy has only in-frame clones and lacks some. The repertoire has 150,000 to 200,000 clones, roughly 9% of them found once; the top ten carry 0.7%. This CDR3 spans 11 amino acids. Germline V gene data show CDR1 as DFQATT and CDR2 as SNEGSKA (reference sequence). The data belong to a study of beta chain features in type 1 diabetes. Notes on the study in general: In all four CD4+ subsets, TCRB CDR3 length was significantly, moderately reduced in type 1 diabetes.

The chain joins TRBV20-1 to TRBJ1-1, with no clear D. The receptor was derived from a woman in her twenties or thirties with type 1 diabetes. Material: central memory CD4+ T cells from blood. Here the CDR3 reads CRIVTRVGEEF. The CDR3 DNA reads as TGCAGGATCGTGACGAGGGTTGGGGAGGAATTT.